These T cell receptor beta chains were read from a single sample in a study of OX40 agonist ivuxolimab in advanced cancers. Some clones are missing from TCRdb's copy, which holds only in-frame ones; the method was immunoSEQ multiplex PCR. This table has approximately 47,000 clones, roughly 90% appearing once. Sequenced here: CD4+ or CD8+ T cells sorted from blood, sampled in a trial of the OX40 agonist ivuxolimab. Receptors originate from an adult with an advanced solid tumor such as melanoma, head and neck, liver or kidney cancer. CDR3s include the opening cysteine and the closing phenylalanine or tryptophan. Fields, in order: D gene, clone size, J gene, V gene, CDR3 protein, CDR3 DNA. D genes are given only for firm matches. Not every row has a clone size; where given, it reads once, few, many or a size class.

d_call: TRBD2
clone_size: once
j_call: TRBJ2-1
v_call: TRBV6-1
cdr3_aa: CASSAGTSGNNEQFF
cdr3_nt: TGTGCCAGCAGCGCAGGGACTAGCGGGAACAATGAGCAGTTCTTC

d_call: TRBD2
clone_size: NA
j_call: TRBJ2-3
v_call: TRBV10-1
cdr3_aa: CASITAGADTQYF
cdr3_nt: TGCGCCAGCATAACGGCGGGAGCAGATACGCAGTATTTT

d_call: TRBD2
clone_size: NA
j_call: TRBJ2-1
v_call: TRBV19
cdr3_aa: CASSIVGTSGSFSNPYNEQFF
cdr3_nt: TGTGCCAGTAGTATAGTTGGGACTAGCGGGAGTTTTTCCAACCCCTACAATGAGCAGTTCTTC

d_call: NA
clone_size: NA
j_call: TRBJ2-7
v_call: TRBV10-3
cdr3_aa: CAILSTGTYEQYF
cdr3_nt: TGTGCCATCCTGAGCACAGGGACCTACGAGCAGTACTTC

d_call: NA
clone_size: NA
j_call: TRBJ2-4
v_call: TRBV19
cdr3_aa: CASSPRTEGNIQYF
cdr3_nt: TGTGCCAGTAGTCCACGGACAGAAGGAAACATTCAGTACTTC

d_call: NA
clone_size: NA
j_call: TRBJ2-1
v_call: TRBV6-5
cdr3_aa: CASRRDSYNEQFF
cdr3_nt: TGTGCCAGTCGTCGGGACTCCTACAATGAGCAGTTCTTC

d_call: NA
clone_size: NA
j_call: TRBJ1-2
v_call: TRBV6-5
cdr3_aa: CASSYSAGLYGYTF
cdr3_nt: TGTGCCAGCAGTTACTCGGCAGGACTATATGGCTACACCTTC

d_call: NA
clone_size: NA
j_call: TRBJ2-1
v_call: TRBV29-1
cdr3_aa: CSVDNEQFF
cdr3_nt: TGCAGCGTTGACAATGAGCAGTTCTTC

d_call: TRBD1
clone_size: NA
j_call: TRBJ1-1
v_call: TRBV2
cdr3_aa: CASSLQQGIDTEAFF
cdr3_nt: TGTGCCAGCAGTTTACAACAGGGGATCGACACTGAAGCTTTCTTT

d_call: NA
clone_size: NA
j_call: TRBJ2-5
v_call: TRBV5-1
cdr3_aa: CASSLGGSQETQYF
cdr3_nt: TGCGCCAGCAGCTTGGGAGGATCCCAAGAGACCCAGTACTTC

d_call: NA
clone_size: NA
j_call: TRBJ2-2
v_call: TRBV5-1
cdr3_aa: CASSLVPGANTGELFF
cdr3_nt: TGCGCCAGCAGCTTGGTTCCGGGGGCGAACACCGGGGAGCTGTTTTTT

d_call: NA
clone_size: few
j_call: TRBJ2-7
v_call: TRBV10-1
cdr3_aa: CASRATNLGEQYF
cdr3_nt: TGCGCCAGCAGGGCTACGAATCTCGGCGAGCAGTACTTC

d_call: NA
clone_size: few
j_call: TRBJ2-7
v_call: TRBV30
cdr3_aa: CAWSVSYEQYF
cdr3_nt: TGTGCCTGGAGTGTAAGCTACGAGCAGTACTTC

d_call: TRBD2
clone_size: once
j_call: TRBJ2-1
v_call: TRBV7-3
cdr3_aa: CASSLTQASGSNEQFF
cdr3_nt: TGTGCCAGCAGCTTAACGCAGGCTAGCGGGAGTAATGAGCAGTTCTTC

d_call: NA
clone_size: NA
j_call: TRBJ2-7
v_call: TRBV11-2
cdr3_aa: CASSLDPGAQREQYF
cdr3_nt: TGTGCCAGCAGCTTAGATCCGGGGGCTCAGCGCGAGCAGTACTTC

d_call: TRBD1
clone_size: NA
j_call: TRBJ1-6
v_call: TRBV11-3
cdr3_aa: CASSLEGTGTVPLHF
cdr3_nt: TGTGCCAGCAGCTTAGAGGGGACAGGGACCGTCCCCCTCCACTTT

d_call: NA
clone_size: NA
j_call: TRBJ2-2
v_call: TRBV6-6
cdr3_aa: CASKTRDSNTGELFF
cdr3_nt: TGTGCCAGCAAGACCCGGGACTCTAACACCGGGGAGCTGTTTTTT

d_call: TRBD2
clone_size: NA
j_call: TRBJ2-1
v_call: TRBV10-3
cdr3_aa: CAISVGTSVFHEQFF
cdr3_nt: TGTGCCATCAGTGTGGGGACTAGTGTTTTCCATGAGCAGTTCTTC

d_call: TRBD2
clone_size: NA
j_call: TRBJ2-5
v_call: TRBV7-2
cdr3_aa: CASSRTSGQETQYF
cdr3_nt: TGTGCCAGCAGCCGGACTAGCGGACAAGAGACCCAGTACTTC

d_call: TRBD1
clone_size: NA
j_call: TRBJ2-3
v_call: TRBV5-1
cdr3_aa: CASSSGTGTFQDTQYF
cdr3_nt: TGCGCCAGCAGCTCCGGGACAGGGACGTTCCAGGATACGCAGTATTTT

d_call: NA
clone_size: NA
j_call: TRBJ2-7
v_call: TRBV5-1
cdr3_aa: CATKSGPLYEQYF
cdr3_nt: TGCGCCACAAAGTCCGGACCTCTCTACGAGCAGTACTTC

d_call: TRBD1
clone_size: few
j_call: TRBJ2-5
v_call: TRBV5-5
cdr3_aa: CASSPRQGEETQYF
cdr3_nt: TGTGCCAGCAGCCCAAGACAGGGGGAAGAGACCCAGTACTTC

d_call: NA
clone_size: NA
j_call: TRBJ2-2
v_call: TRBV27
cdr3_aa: CASSQRGRVRLFF
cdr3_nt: TGTGCCAGCAGTCAAAGGGGGAGGGTTCGGCTGTTTTTT

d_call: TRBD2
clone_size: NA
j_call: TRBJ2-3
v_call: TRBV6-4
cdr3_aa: CASSKREHTDTQYF
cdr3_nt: TGTGCCAGCAGTAAGCGGGAACACACAGATACGCAGTATTTT

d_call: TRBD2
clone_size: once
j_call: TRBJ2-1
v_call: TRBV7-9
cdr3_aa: CATSGTSGFLSGEQFF
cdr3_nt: TGTGCCACAAGCGGGACTAGCGGTTTTTTGTCCGGTGAGCAGTTCTTC

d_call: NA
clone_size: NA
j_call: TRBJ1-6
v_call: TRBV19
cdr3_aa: CASSTVWGYRVPLHF
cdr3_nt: TGTGCCAGTAGTACCGTTTGGGGCTATCGCGTACCCCTCCACTTT

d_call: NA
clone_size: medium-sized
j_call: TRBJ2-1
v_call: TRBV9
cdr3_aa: CASSVASAGVTVKQFF
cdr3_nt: TGTGCCAGCAGCGTAGCTTCGGCAGGAGTGACGGTAAAGCAGTTCTTC

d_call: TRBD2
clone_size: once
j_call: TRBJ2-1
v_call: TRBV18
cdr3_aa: CASSSPGLVSNEQFF
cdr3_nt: TGTGCCAGCTCATCGCCGGGACTAGTATCCAATGAGCAGTTCTTC

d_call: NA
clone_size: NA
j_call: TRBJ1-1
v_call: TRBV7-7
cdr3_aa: CASSRDRNTEAFF
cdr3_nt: TGTGCCAGCAGCCGGGACCGGAACACTGAAGCTTTCTTT

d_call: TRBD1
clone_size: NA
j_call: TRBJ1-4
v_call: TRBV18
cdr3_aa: CASSPDLRGRGGKLFF
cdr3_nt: TGTGCCAGCTCACCTGACCTCAGGGGGCGCGGGGGAAAACTGTTTTTT

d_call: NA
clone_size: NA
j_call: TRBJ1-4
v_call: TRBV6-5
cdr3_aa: CASSYGHSGIEKLFF
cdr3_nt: TGTGCCAGCAGTTATGGGCATTCCGGGATCGAAAAACTGTTTTTT

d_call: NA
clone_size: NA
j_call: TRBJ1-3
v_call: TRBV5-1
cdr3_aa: CASSLDTGISGNTIYF
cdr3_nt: TGCGCCAGCAGCTTGGATACAGGGATCTCTGGAAACACCATATATTTT

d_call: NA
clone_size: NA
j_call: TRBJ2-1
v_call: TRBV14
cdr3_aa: CASSFGTPSYNEQFF
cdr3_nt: TGTGCCAGCAGTTTCGGGACTCCCTCCTACAATGAGCAGTTCTTC

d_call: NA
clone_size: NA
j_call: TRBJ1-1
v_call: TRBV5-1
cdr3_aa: CASSRGSQGYTEAFF
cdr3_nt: TGCGCCAGCAGCAGGGGATCCCAGGGTTATACTGAAGCTTTCTTT

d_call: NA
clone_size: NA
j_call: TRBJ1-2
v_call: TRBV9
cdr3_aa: CASSSGHGANSGGYTF
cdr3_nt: TGTGCCAGCAGCTCCGGGCACGGGGCCAACAGCGGTGGCTACACCTTC

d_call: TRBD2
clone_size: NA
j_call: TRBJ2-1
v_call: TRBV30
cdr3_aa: CAWSHIPGGGNEQFF
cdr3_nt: TGTGCCTGGAGTCACATCCCCGGGGGGGGCAATGAGCAGTTCTTC

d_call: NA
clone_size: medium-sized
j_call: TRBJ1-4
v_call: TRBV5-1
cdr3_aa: CASSLDPLDSRLFF
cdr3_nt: TGCGCCAGCAGCTTGGATCCCTTGGACAGCCGCCTGTTTTTT

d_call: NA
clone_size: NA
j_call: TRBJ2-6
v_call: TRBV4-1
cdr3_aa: CASSQIRGTGANVLTF
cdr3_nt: TGCGCCAGCAGCCAAATCCGTGGTACTGGGGCCAACGTCCTGACTTTC

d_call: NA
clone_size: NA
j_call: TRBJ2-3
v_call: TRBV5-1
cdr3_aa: CASSSTSEGDVQYF
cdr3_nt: TGCGCCAGCAGCTCCACTAGCGAGGGGGATGTGCAGTATTTT

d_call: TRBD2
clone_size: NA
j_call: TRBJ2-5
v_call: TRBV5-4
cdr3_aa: CASSWRGGETQYF
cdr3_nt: TGTGCCAGCAGCTGGCGGGGGGGAGAGACCCAGTACTTC

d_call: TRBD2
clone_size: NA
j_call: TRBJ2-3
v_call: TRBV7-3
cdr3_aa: CASSEDSGSATDTQYF
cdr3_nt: TGTGCCAGCAGCGAAGATAGCGGGAGCGCCACAGATACGCAGTATTTT

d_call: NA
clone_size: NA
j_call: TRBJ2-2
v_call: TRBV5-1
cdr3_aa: CASSLRTGVNTGELFF
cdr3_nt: TGCGCCAGCAGCCTACGGACGGGAGTGAACACCGGGGAGCTGTTTTTT

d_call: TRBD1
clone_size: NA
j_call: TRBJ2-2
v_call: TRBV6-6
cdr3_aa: CASSRTGTNTGELFF
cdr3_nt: TGTGCCAGCAGCAGGACAGGGACGAACACCGGGGAGCTGTTTTTT

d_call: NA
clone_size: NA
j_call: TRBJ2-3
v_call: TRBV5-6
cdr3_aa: CASSRQLSTDTQYF
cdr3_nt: TGTGCCAGCAGCAGACAGCTTAGCACAGATACGCAGTATTTT

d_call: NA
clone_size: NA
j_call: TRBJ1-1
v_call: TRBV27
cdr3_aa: CASSFSGPREAFF
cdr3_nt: TGTGCCAGCAGTTTTTCAGGGCCCCGTGAAGCTTTCTTT

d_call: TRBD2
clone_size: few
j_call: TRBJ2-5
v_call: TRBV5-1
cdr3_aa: CASSLSLAGGQETQYF
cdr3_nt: TGCGCCAGCAGCTTAAGTCTAGCGGGAGGCCAAGAGACCCAGTACTTC

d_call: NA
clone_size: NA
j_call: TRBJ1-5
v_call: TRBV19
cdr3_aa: CASTSTDSLNQPQHF
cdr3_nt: TGTGCCAGTACTTCCACGGACAGTTTGAACCAGCCCCAGCATTTT

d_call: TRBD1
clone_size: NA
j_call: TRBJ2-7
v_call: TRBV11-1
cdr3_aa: CASSLDRGQREQYF
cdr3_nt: TGTGCCAGCAGCTTAGACAGGGGGCAAAGAGAGCAGTACTTC

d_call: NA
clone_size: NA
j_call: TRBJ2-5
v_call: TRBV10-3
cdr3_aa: CAIRDPSRGGQETQYF
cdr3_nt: TGTGCCATCAGAGACCCATCGAGGGGGGGACAAGAGACCCAGTACTTC

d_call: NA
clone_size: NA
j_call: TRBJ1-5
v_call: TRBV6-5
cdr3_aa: CASSYSAGGNQPQHF
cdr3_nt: TGTGCCAGCAGTTACTCGGCAGGGGGCAATCAGCCCCAGCATTTT

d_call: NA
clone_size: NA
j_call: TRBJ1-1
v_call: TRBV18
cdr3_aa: CASSPPGAGTEAFF
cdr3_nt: TGTGCCAGCTCACCACCAGGGGCGGGCACTGAAGCTTTCTTT

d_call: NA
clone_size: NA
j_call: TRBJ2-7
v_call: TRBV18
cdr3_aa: CASSPRDAHYEQYF
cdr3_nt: TGTGCCAGCTCACCACGGGACGCCCACTACGAGCAGTACTTC

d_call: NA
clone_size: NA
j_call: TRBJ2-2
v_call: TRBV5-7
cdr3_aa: CASSFPSTNTGELFF
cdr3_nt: TGTGCCAGCAGCTTCCCAAGCACGAACACCGGGGAGCTGTTTTTT

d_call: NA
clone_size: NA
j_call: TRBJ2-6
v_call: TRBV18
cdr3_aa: CASSPTKNRDGANVLTF
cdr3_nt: TGTGCCAGCTCACCAACTAAAAACAGGGATGGGGCCAACGTCCTGACTTTC